These 20 T cell receptor beta chains share one sample of origin, sequenced in a study of T cell responses to AZD1222 COVID-19 vaccine. This table comes from immunoSEQ multiplex PCR, and its TCRdb copy is limited to in-frame clones, with some not included. The profile shows 150,000 to 160,000 clones, over 70% of them singletons. Here the sequenced sample was peripheral blood, taken 28 days after the second AZD1222 dose. The receptors shown here come from an adult who received the AZD1222 COVID-19 vaccine.

V is TRBV28 and J is TRBJ2-7; TRBD2 aligns across 8 bases. Trimming at V came to 7 bases and at J to 7 bases, leaving 15 bases not matched to a gene. This CDR3 comprises 15 residues. CDR1 and CDR2 (germline): MDHEN, SYDVKM. The CDR3 sequence is CASTLSSGILGEQYF. The CDR3 bases are TGTGCCAGCACACTAAGTAGCGGGATTTTGGGGGAGCAGTACTTC.

The chain recombines TRBV7-9 with TRBJ1-4; TRBD1 is a possible D gene (6 bases). The CDR3 is 15 amino acids. V lost 7 bases, J lost 4 bases, and 16 bases lay in between. The germline gives CDR1 SEHNR, CDR2 FQNEAQ (reference sequence). CDR3 bases: TGTGCCAGCAACTCCCGTGAACAGGGTAATGAAAAACTGTTTTTT. Its translation is CASNSREQGNEKLFF.

The chain joins TRBV4-3 to TRBJ1-3, with D uncertain. Deletions cut 0 bases from V and 3 bases from J, with 15 bases between. The CDR3 totals 17 residues. Germline-derived CDR1 and CDR2 are LGHNA and YSLEER. In DNA form, the CDR3 reads TGCGCCAGCAGCCAAGATTTTTCAGGAACCTATGGAAACACCATATATTTT. It is translated as CASSQDFSGTYGNTIYF.

J is TRBJ1-6 and V is TRBV6-5, with D hard to call. Per the germline V gene, CDR1 is MNHEY and CDR2 is SVGAGI. The V end was cut by 8 bases, the J end by 5 bases, with 13 bases between. The CDR3 is 14 residues long. As DNA, the CDR3 is TGTGCCAGCCATATGGGTGCTAATAATTCACCCCTCCACTTT. Its translation: CASHMGANNSPLHF.

The CDR3 reads CASSLGAKGSPLHF. The CDR3 DNA reads as TGTGCCAGCAGCTTGGGGGCGAAGGGATCACCCCTCCACTTT. The chain has TRBV5-6 and TRBJ1-6; D is uncertain. Germline CDR1 and CDR2: SGHDT and YYEEEE. The CDR3 is 14 residues long. Trimming shortened V by 0 bases and J by 10 bases, and 11 bases separated the two germline ends.

J is TRBJ2-7 and V is TRBV29-1; 8 positions match TRBD1. The CDR3 runs to 16 residues. Germline CDR1 is SQVTM and CDR2 is ANQGSEA. The V gene end was trimmed by 4 bases and the J gene end by 3 bases; junction bases not matched to a gene: 14. The CDR3 here is CSVALTGTGDLYEQYF. The CDR3 region has the DNA TGCAGCGTTGCTCTTACCGGGACAGGAGACCTCTACGAGCAGTACTTC.

Concerning this clone: This sample also contains other DNA sequences that code for the same CDR3. The rearrangement uses TRBV28 and TRBJ1-2; D is unresolved. This CDR3 spans 13 amino acids. Trimming took off 2 bases at V and 2 bases at J, with 6 bases between the two ends. Germline V gene lookup returns CDR1 MDHEN and CDR2 SYDVKM. The CDR3 loop reads CASSLDGNYGYTF. The CDR3 DNA reads as TGTGCCAGCAGTTTAGACGGGAACTATGGCTACACCTTC.

A word on this clone: Additional DNA sequences in this sample encode the identical CDR3. This chain uses TRBV6-2 or TRBV6-3 with TRBJ1-1, with D tentatively TRBD1 (5 bases). CDR3 size: 13 residues. V was shortened by 0 bases and J by 4 bases, with 6 bases between the two germline ends. Germline V gives CDR1 MNHEY, CDR2 SVGEGT. For the CDR3, the DNA is TGTGCCAGCAGTTACTCCCAGGGCACTGAAGCTTTCTTT. Translating gives CASSYSQGTEAFF.

J is TRBJ2-7 and V is TRBV28; 10 nucleotides line up with TRBD2. Germline-derived CDR1 and CDR2 are MDHEN and SYDVKM. V shed 8 bases and J 9 bases; nucleotides not matched to a gene: 16. The CDR3 extends over 15 amino acids. In DNA, the CDR3 is TGTGCCAGCGGTAATAGTAGCGGGAGGACCCCTCGGCAGTACTTC. Amino acid sequence: CASGNSSGRTPRQYF.

The gene calls are TRBV18 and TRBJ1-1; 10 bases are shared with TRBD1. Trimming removed 6 bases from V and 1 base from J; junction bases left unmatched: 14. Germline V gene lookup returns CDR1 KGHSH and CDR2 LQKENI. The CDR3 contains 18 residues. CDR3 bases: TGTGCCAGCTCCCGGGGGTCGGACAGGGGGTTGGGGAACACTGAAGCTTTCTTT. This translates into CASSRGSDRGLGNTEAFF.

The V and J genes are TRBV12-3 or TRBV12-4 and TRBJ1-2, with D hard to call. This CDR3 comprises 13 residues. The V end was cut by 7 bases, the J end by 4 bases, with 13 bases between. In DNA form, the CDR3 reads TGTGCCAGCACCCCGCAGGCGGGCTATGGCTACACCTTC. This encodes CASTPQAGYGYTF.

The genes are TRBV15 and TRBJ1-2; D uncertain. V gave up 3 bases and J gave up 4 bases, with 9 bases separating them. Looked up from germline, CDR1 is LNHNV and CDR2 is YYDKDF (reference sequence). The CDR3 covers 13 residues. The CDR3 loop is CATSSTGGYGYTF. The CDR3 bases are TGTGCCACCAGCAGCACCGGTGGCTATGGCTACACCTTC.

This clone was observed a handful of times. The chain carries TRBV19 and TRBJ2-7, with 12 bases lining up with TRBD2. The CDR3 extends over 15 amino acids. V gave up 7 bases and J gave up 2 bases; unmatched junction bases: 6. CDR1 and CDR2 (germline): LNHDA, SQIVND (reference sequence). The CDR3 nucleotides are TGTGCCAGTACTAAAGGGACTAGCGGGCCCTACGAGCAGTACTTC. Its translation: CASTKGTSGPYEQYF.

This clone was observed a handful of times. The chain has TRBV2 and TRBJ1-3; D gene uncertain. V was clipped by 5 bases and J by 0 bases, with 8 bases between them. Germline CDR1 is SNHLY and CDR2 is FYNNEI. The CDR3 contains 14 residues. This CDR3 reads CASSNKLSGNTIYF. The CDR3 region has the DNA TGTGCCAGCAGTAATAAACTCTCTGGAAACACCATATATTTT.

The V and J genes are TRBV15 and TRBJ2-1; weak D call: TRBD2 (6 bases). The germline V gene has CDR1 LNHNV and CDR2 YYDKDF (reference sequence). This CDR3 region has 13 residues. Deletions cut 0 bases from V and 9 bases from J, with 9 bases between. The CDR3 protein is CATSRDLEGEQFF. The DNA for the CDR3 is TGTGCCACCAGCAGAGACCTGGAGGGTGAGCAGTTCTTC.

This clone turned up a few times. This specimen includes other DNA sequences encoding the same CDR3. V is TRBV7-2 and J is TRBJ2-7; no definite D call. In germline, CDR1 is SGHTA, CDR2 FQGNSA. V was cut by 2 bases and J by 0 bases, with 8 bases left in between. The CDR3 totals 14 residues. CDR3 protein: CASSLLRNSYEQYF. DNA of the CDR3: TGTGCCAGCAGCTTACTTCGGAACTCCTACGAGCAGTACTTC.

The chain recombines TRBV28 with TRBJ1-2; TRBD1 might be the D (5 bases). CDR1 and CDR2 (germline): MDHEN, SYDVKM. The ends were cut back, 5 bases at V and 3 bases at J, with 22 bases in the middle. The CDR3 sequence is 17 residues long. The CDR3: CASSPLGGWGMDYGYTF. The DNA for the CDR3 is TGTGCCAGCAGTCCCTTGGGGGGGTGGGGAATGGACTATGGCTACACCTTC.

The V call is TRBV6-6, the J call TRBJ2-1; D uncertain. CDR1 is MNHNY and CDR2 is SVGAGI in the germline V gene (reference sequence). This CDR3 region has 15 residues. The V and J ends lost 5 bases and 15 bases respectively, with 26 bases between them. The CDR3 DNA sequence: TGTGCCAGCAGTCCTCTCTCGGCGGTGAATTTCCGGTCGTTCTTC. Protein: CASSPLSAVNFRSFF.

This clone appeared a single time. The rearrangement links TRBV19 to TRBJ1-2; tentative D call: TRBD1 (6 bases). Trimming took 6 bases from V and 0 from J, leaving 17 bases between them. CDR1 is LNHDA and CDR2 is SQIVND in the germline V gene (reference sequence). This CDR3 has 16 residues. CDR3 nucleotides: TGTGCCAGTAGAAGGGGGTCCCGGGGGACTAACTATGGCTACACCTTC. The encoded protein is CASRRGSRGTNYGYTF.

This clone was seen only once. In DNA form, the CDR3 reads TGTGCCAGCAGCGAGGGGGTCGGGAACAATGAGCAGTTCTTC. Amino acids: CASSEGVGNNEQFF. V and J are TRBV9 and TRBJ2-1, with D tentatively TRBD1 (6 bases). The CDR3 sequence is 14 residues long. Germline V lookup: CDR1 SGDLS, CDR2 YYNGEE. V lost 3 bases and J 5 bases, leaving 12 bases between the germline ends.